Following are 28 T cell receptor beta chains from one sample sequenced in a study of T cells in Graves' hyperthyroidism and ophthalmopathy (dated by TCRdb to about 2019). Libraries were constructed by multiplex PCR. The sequencing machine was an Illumina HiSeq 2000. The TCR beta CDR3 regions were amplified from the RNA transcripts. The first round of RT-PCR for the TCR CDR3 was performed with the HTBI primer set and the Qiagen OneStep RT-PCR kit. TCRdb trimmed public reads at Q25 via fastp, called clones via MiXCR and kept in-frame beta chains. Rows are combined by CDR3 protein, so each entry shows the most common genes and DNA. The sample profile shows some 700,000 distinct CDR3 sequences; roughly 17% of them were found once. The leading ten clones occupy about 14% of the sample. Sequenced material: blood. These receptors were collected from a man aged 50 to 60 with Graves' hyperthyroidism.

This clonotype was detected once. This may be a read error: a much more frequent sequence differs by one nucleotide. The chain is built from TRBV7-2 and TRBJ1-5; no clear D gene. CDR3 length: 15 amino acids. Germline values: CDR1 SGHTA, CDR2 FQGNSA. This CDR3 is CVSRLPGNSNQPQHF. The CDR3 bases are TGTGTCAGCAGACTACCCGGGAATAGCAATCAGCCCCAGCATTTT. The entire variable domain, with the rest obtained from reference TRBV7-2 and TRBJ1-5, is as follows: GAGVSQSPSNKVTEKGKDVELRCDPISGHTALYWYRQSLGQGLEFLIYFQGNSAPDKSGLPSDRFSAERTGGSVSTLTIQRTQQEDSAVYLCVSRLPGNSNQPQHFGDGTRLSIL.

The chain couples TRBV6-5 to TRBJ2-5; 10 bases align to TRBD1. J lost 3 bases, V lost 2 bases, and 9 bases had no gene match. This CDR3 is 17 amino acids long. CDR1 MNHEY and CDR2 SVGAGI come from the germline V gene. CDR3 sequence reads: CASSYHSDRGGKETQYF. The CDR3 nucleotides are TGTGCCAGCAGTTACCATTCGGACAGGGGGGGGAAAGAGACCCAGTACTTC.

This clonotype was seen ten or more times. V and J are TRBV27 and TRBJ2-1; 13 nucleotides match TRBD2. CDR1 MNHEY and CDR2 SMNVEV come from the germline V gene (reference sequence). With 5 bases clipped from V and 6 bases from J, the junction kept 4 bases outside the gene matches. The CDR3 extends over 15 amino acids. For the CDR3, the DNA is TGTGCCAGCAGTAGGGGACTAGCGGGGATCAATGAGCAGTTCTTC. The encoded protein is CASSRGLAGINEQFF.

This chain joins TRBV19 and TRBJ1-6; D is ambiguous. Per the germline V gene, CDR1 is LNHDA and CDR2 is SQIVND (reference sequence). The CDR3 loop spans 12 amino acids. V was clipped by 8 bases and J by 7 bases, with 9 bases between them. The CDR3 DNA reads TGTGCCAGTGGGCTTCGAAATTCACCCCTCCACTTT. It translates to CASGLRNSPLHF.

The rearrangement joins TRBV2 to TRBJ2-7; no reliable D call. Germline-derived CDR1 and CDR2 are SNHLY and FYNNEI. Trimming left V 6 bases short and J 4 bases short, with 7 bases between. The CDR3 has 11 residues. The CDR3 DNA reads as TGTGCCAGCAGATTGGGGTACGAGCAGTACTTC. Translated: CASRLGYEQYF.

The table lists this clonotype with many counts. The chain employs TRBV2 and TRBJ2-3, with a tentative D call TRBD1 (6 bases). CDR1 and CDR2 from the germline V gene are SNHLY and FYNNEI. The CDR3 has 14 residues. V was cut by 5 bases and J by 5 bases, with 14 bases left in between. The CDR3 DNA follows: TGTGCCAGCAGTAAGGGGCTAGGGGGAGATACGCAGTATTTT. Translation: CASSKGLGGDTQYF. Full variable domain (missing parts from reference TRBV2 and TRBJ2-3): EPEVTQTPSHQVTQMGQEVILRCVPISNHLYFYWYRQILGQKVEFLVSFYNNEISEKSEIFDDQFSVERPDGSNFTLKIRSTKLEDSAMYFCASSKGLGGDTQYFGPGTRLTVL.

This clonotype was recorded at least ten times. The genes are TRBV2 and TRBJ2-2; no definite D call. Germline CDR1 SNHLY, CDR2 FYNNEI. The CDR3 spans 15 residues. The V end was cut by 3 bases, the J end by 5 bases, with 13 bases between. This CDR3 reads CASSDRAEVTGELFF. The CDR3 DNA follows: TGTGCCAGCAGTGATCGGGCGGAAGTTACCGGGGAGCTGTTTTTT.

There are a few counts of this clonotype. Written as DNA, the CDR3 is TGTGCCAGCAGAAGGACAGATAAGAACACTGAAGCTTTCTTT. This translates into CASRRTDKNTEAFF. The chain joins TRBV6-1 to TRBJ1-1; weak D call: TRBD1 (6 bases). V lost 6 bases, J lost 1 base, and 12 bases lay in between. Germline CDR1 is MNHNS and CDR2 is SASEGT. The CDR3 runs to 14 residues.

This clonotype appeared many times. CDR3 in DNA: TGTGCCAGCCTGGTTAGGGCGGGGACCTCCTACGAGCAGTACTTC. Its protein product is CASLVRAGTSYEQYF. The V and J genes are TRBV2 and TRBJ2-7, with a possible D match to TRBD2 (6 bases). The CDR3 extends over 15 amino acids. Trimming shortened V by 8 bases and J by 0 bases, and 17 bases separated the two germline ends. Germline V gives CDR1 SNHLY, CDR2 FYNNEI.

The chain couples TRBV7-9 to TRBJ1-5, with D perhaps TRBD1 (5 bases). Germline V gene data show CDR1 as SEHNR and CDR2 as FQNEAQ (reference sequence). This CDR3 is 14 amino acids long. V lost 5 bases and J lost 7, with 15 bases in between. Here the CDR3 reads CASSHLGGEQPQHF. CDR3 nucleotides: TGTGCCAGCAGCCACCTCGGGGGAGAACAGCCCCAGCATTTT.

This clonotype was counted only a few times. The chain carries TRBV14 and TRBJ1-1; 7 bases align to TRBD1. Germline values: CDR1 SGHDN, CDR2 FVKESK. The CDR3 runs to 15 residues. J lost 10 bases, V lost 4 bases, and 15 bases had no gene match. The CDR3 sequence is CASSLHFRDRDVAFF. The CDR3 nucleotides are TGTGCCAGCAGCCTCCATTTCCGGGACAGAGATGTAGCTTTCTTT.

This clonotype was detected many times. This chain uses TRBV27 with TRBJ2-3; maybe TRBD1 (6 bases). Germline V CDR1 and CDR2: MNHEY, SMNVEV (reference sequence). The CDR3 spans 16 residues. V lost 5 bases and J lost 3, with 18 bases in between. CDR3: CASSPIDRIETDTQYF. CDR3 bases: TGTGCCAGCAGTCCGATAGACAGGATTGAGACAGATACGCAGTATTTT.

This clonotype was found a few times. This chain links TRBV10-3 with TRBJ2-3; the match to TRBD2 covers 7 bases. The V gene's germline CDR1 is ENHRY and CDR2 SYGVKD. The CDR3 spans 16 residues. V lost 2 bases and J lost 2; bases outside the gene matches: 7. The CDR3: CAISELRTSDTDTQYF. The CDR3 bases are TGTGCCATCAGTGAGCTGCGCACTAGCGACACAGATACGCAGTATTTT.

This clonotype was seen many times. This sequence joins TRBV7-8 and TRBJ2-2; D might be TRBD1 (6 bases). The CDR3 is 14 amino acids. Per germline, CDR1 SGHVS and CDR2 FQNEAQ. V gave up 6 bases and J gave up 3 bases, with 11 bases separating them. Here the CDR3 DNA reads TGTGCCAGCAGTCCTAACAGGGACACCGGGGAGCTGTTTTTT. Translating it yields CASSPNRDTGELFF.

This clonotype occurred a few times. The rearrangement links TRBV3-1 to TRBJ2-7, with a weak D call TRBD1 (6 bases). Germline CDR1 LGHDT, CDR2 YNNKEL (reference sequence). The V end was cut by 4 bases, the J end by 5 bases, with 18 bases between. The CDR3 has 15 residues. The CDR3 loop reads CASSPDGGNRDEQYF. The CDR3 bases are TGTGCCAGCAGCCCCGATGGGGGAAACAGGGACGAGCAGTACTTC.

The rearrangement links TRBV19 to TRBJ1-5, with a weak D call TRBD1 (6 bases). The V and J ends lost 5 bases and 0 bases respectively, with 20 bases between them. The CDR3 length is 18 residues. Germline loops: CDR1 LNHDA, CDR2 SQIVND (reference sequence). The CDR3 nucleotides read TGTGCCAGTAGTCAAGCCGAGGGTCAGGGGACTAGCAATCAGCCCCAGCATTTT. Its protein product is CASSQAEGQGTSNQPQHF.

The chain couples TRBV19 to TRBJ2-1; the match to TRBD1 covers 10 bases. CDR3 length: 16 residues. Per the germline V gene, CDR1 is LNHDA and CDR2 is SQIVND (reference sequence). The V segment lost 7 bases and the J segment 5 bases; nucleotides outside the gene matches: 11. CDR3 region: CASKGTGVIFHNEQFF. CDR3 coding DNA: TGTGCCAGTAAGGGGACAGGGGTTATTTTCCACAATGAGCAGTTCTTC.

In this sample, this clonotype turned up many times. V is TRBV7-3 and J is TRBJ2-3; D gene unclear. V lost 0 bases and J lost 4, with 8 bases in between. Germline V CDR1 and CDR2: SGHTA, FQGTGA. The CDR3 sequence is 14 residues long. The CDR3, as DNA: TGTGCCAGCAGCTTAACGTTTGGACCAGATACGCAGTATTTT. This encodes CASSLTFGPDTQYF.

This clonotype was found many times. The chain links TRBV2 to TRBJ1-5; 11 positions agree with TRBD1. The V and J ends lost 6 bases and 6 bases, in that order; junction bases with no gene match: 4. The CDR3 loop spans 14 amino acids. Germline V gives CDR1 SNHLY, CDR2 FYNNEI. CDR3 loop: CASRGTGGGQPQHF. CDR3 DNA sequence: TGTGCCAGCAGGGGGACAGGGGGGGGTCAGCCCCAGCATTTT. The variable domain in full, completed from reference TRBV2 and TRBJ1-5, reads EPEVTQTPSHQVTQMGQEVILRCVPISNHLYFYWYRQILGQKVEFLVSFYNNEISEKSEIFDDQFSVERPDGSNFTLKIRSTKLEDSAMYFCASRGTGGGQPQHFGDGTRLSIL.

Of note for this clonotype: This may stem from a read error, because a much larger clone lies one nucleotide away. This sequence joins TRBV27 and TRBJ1-4, with 8 bases fitting TRBD1. The CDR3 length is 13 residues. The ends lost 9 bases at V and 8 bases at J; junction bases unmatched: 8. Germline V gives CDR1 MNHEY, CDR2 SMNVEV (reference sequence). CDR3 bases: TGTGCCAGTAAGGGACAGGCAGACGAAAAACTGTTTTTT. Translating gives CASKGQADEKLFF. Filled out from reference TRBV27 and TRBJ1-4, the complete variable domain reads EAQVTQNPRYLITVTGKKLTVTCSQNMNHEYMSWYRQDPGLGLRQIYYSMNVEVTDKGDVPEGYKVSRKEKRNFPLILESPSPNQTSLYFCASKGQADEKLFFGSGTQLSVL.

This clonotype was counted a few times. The chain recombines TRBV28 with TRBJ1-4; a possible D gene is TRBD1 (6 bases). CDR1 and CDR2 (germline): MDHEN, SYDVKM. The CDR3 is made up of 15 amino acids. V was trimmed by 5 bases and J by 6 bases, leaving 16 bases between them. DNA of the CDR3: TGTGCCAGCAGTCCTCCGACAGGAGGAGATGAAAAACTGTTTTTT. This gives the protein CASSPPTGGDEKLFF.

This clonotype came up many times. The V gene is TRBV29-1, the J gene TRBJ2-3, with D possibly being TRBD2 (5 bases). V lost 2 bases and J 2 bases, leaving 17 bases between the germline ends. Looked up from germline, CDR1 is SQVTM and CDR2 is ANQGSEA. The CDR3 totals 16 residues. The CDR3 sequence: CSVEYIAFGITDTQYF. The DNA of the CDR3 is TGCAGCGTTGAATATATAGCGTTTGGGATCACAGATACGCAGTATTTT.

This clonotype was seen at least ten times. The V call is TRBV30, the J call TRBJ2-7; the D gene is possibly TRBD2 (5 bases). This CDR3 contains 11 residues. CDR1 is GTSNPN, CDR2 SVGIG, per germline (reference sequence). Between the trimmed V and J ends, which lost 0 bases and 6 bases, there was a span of 6 bases. This chain's CDR3 is CAWSVGLEQYF. The CDR3 DNA reads as TGTGCCTGGAGTGTAGGACTCGAGCAGTACTTC.

Ten or more counts support this clonotype. This chain connects TRBV11-2 to TRBJ2-3; 11 nucleotides align to TRBD2. V dropped 3 bases and J dropped 2; count of bases not matched to a gene: 4. Germline CDR1 and CDR2: SGHAT and FQNNGV. The CDR3 is made up of 16 amino acids. CDR3 protein: CASSLTSGTYTDTQYF. CDR3 sequence (DNA): TGTGCCAGCAGCTTGACTAGCGGGACTTACACAGATACGCAGTATTTT.

Ten or more counts support this clonotype. The chain is built from TRBV28 and TRBJ1-1, with D maybe TRBD1 (5 bases). The CDR3 has 15 amino acids. Trimming left V 8 bases short and J 4 bases short, with 20 bases between. Germline V CDR1 and CDR2: MDHEN, SYDVKM. The DNA of the CDR3 is TGTGCCAGCCGAGAGGGGCTCTCGGGAGGCACTGAAGCTTTCTTT. It codes for CASREGLSGGTEAFF.

This clonotype came up many times. The rearrangement uses TRBV7-2 and TRBJ2-5; 7 bases fit TRBD2. Germline V gene lookup returns CDR1 SGHTA and CDR2 FQGNSA. The CDR3 has 15 residues. The V and J ends lost 4 bases and 3 bases, in that order; junction bases with no gene match: 8. Here the CDR3 reads CASSYPRAGEETQYF. The CDR3 DNA reads as TGTGCCAGCAGCTATCCACGGGCGGGGGAAGAGACCCAGTACTTC.

The table lists this clonotype with many counts. The chain links TRBV10-3 to TRBJ1-2; TRBD1 agrees at 7 bases. Germline V gives CDR1 ENHRY, CDR2 SYGVKD. The CDR3 is 14 residues long. Trimming removed 4 bases from V and 4 bases from J; junction bases left unmatched: 6. The CDR3 DNA reads as TGTGCCATCAGTGCTCCGGGACAGTCCTATGGCTACACCTTC. It yields the protein CAISAPGQSYGYTF.

The V call is TRBV4-1, the J call TRBJ2-3, with TRBD2 matching over 7 bases. The CDR3 has 16 amino acids. The J segment lost 0 bases and the V segment lost 4 bases, leaving 7 bases of the junction unmatched. Per germline, CDR1 MGHRA and CDR2 YSYEKL. In DNA form, the CDR3 reads TGCGCCAGCAGCCGAGCATTTAGCGGGAGCACAGATACGCAGTATTTT. This translates into CASSRAFSGSTDTQYF.